The clone carrying this TCR beta chain was seen more than once but under ten times. The antigen is undetermined. V was pared by 8 bases and J by 10 bases, with 9 bases of the junction left unmatched. From germline, CDR1 is SNHLY and CDR2 FYNNEI. CDR3 length: 14 amino acids. The data originate from a study of cytomegalovirus exposure and HLA in healthy donors. Across the whole study: An early data release held tens of millions of unique TCRs from HLA-typed donors.

Study findings and constraints: Cytomegalovirus-associated TCR beta chains were listed, numbering over 150. Roughly even sequencing depth across donors was the assumption behind the presence/absence analyses.

The PCR ran on 60 Vbeta and 13 Jbeta primers. Profiling relied on immunoSEQ multiplex PCR, and the TCRdb table lists in-frame clones only, not all of them. The sample consists of about 140,000 clones, about three quarters of them appearing once. Healthy bone marrow donors supplied every sample. The V and J genes are TRBV2 and TRBJ2-4, with TRBD2 identical over 12 bases. The sequence derives from a woman in her thirties in good health and CMV-seronegative. What was sequenced was PBMCs. The CDR3 is CASAPGLAGMIQYF. The CDR3 DNA is TGTGCCAGCGCCCCCGGACTAGCGGGAATGATTCAGTACTTC. The full variable domain, in which reference TRBV2 and TRBJ2-4 provide the parts outside the CDR3, is EPEVTQTPSHQVTQMGQEVILRCVPISNHLYFYWYRQILGQKVEFLVSFYNNEISEKSEIFDDQFSVERPDGSNFTLKIRSTKLEDSAMYFCASAPGLAGMIQYFGAGTRLSVL.